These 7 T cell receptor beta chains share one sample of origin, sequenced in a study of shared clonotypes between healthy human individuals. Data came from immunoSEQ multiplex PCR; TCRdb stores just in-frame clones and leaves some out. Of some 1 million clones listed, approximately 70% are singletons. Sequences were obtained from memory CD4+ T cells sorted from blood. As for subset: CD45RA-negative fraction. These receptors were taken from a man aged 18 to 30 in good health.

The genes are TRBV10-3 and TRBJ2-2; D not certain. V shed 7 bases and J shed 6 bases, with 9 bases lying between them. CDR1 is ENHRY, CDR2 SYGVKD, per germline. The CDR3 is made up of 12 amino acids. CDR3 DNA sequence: TGTGCCATCAACGGGTCCCCCGGGGAGCTGTTTTTT. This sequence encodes CAINGSPGELFF.

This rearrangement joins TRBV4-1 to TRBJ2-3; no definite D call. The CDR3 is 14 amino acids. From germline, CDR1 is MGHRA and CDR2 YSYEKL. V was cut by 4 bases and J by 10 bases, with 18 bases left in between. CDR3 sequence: CASSLDVVGSSQYF. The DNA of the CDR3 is TGCGCCAGCAGCCTAGATGTAGTGGGTTCATCGCAGTATTTT.

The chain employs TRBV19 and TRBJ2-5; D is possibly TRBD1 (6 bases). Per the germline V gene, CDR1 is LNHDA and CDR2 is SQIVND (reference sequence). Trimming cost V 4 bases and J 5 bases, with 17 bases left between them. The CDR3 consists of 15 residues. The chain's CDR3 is CASSRSTGSGETQYF. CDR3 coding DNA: TGTGCCAGTAGTAGATCCACAGGGTCAGGGGAGACCCAGTACTTC.

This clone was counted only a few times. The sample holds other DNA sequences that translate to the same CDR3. CDR3 residues: CASSLTGTDTQYF. CDR3 nucleotides: TGCGCCAGCAGCTTGACGGGCACAGATACGCAGTATTTT. The chain joins TRBV5-1 to TRBJ2-3; D ambiguous. V was pared by 1 base and J by 1 base, with 4 bases between. This CDR3 spans 13 amino acids. Germline V gives CDR1 SGHRS, CDR2 YFSETQ.

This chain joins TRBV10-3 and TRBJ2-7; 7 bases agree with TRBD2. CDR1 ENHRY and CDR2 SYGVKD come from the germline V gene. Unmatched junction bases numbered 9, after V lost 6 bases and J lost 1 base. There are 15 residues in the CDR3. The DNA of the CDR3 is TGTGCCATCAGCACTGCGGGGGAATTGTCCTACGAGCAGTACTTC. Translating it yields CAISTAGELSYEQYF.

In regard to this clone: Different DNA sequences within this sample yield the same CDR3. The CDR3 here is CASSLGRNYGYTF. In DNA, the CDR3 is TGTGCCAGCAGTTTAGGACGGAACTATGGCTACACCTTC. This chain links TRBV27 with TRBJ1-2; unclear D gene. From germline, CDR1 is MNHEY and CDR2 SMNVEV (reference sequence). CDR3 length equals 13 residues. Trimming removed 2 bases from V and 2 bases from J, with 6 bases in between.

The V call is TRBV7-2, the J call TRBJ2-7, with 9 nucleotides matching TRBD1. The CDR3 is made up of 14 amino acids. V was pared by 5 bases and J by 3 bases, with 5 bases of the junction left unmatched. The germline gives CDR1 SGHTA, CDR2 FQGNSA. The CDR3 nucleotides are TGTGCCAGCAGCCCGGGACAGGGAAACTACGAGCAGTACTTC. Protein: CASSPGQGNYEQYF.